These 20 T cell receptor beta chains were sequenced from one sample in a study of cytomegalovirus exposure and HLA in healthy donors. PCR employed 60 Vbeta and 13 Jbeta primers. Using immunoSEQ multiplex PCR, the repertoire was profiled, and TCRdb retains in-frame clones only, with some absent. The repertoire holds about 130,000 clones, with roughly 76% as singletons. The material sequenced was PBMCs. All receptors derive from a woman between 45 and 60 years old in good health and CMV-seronegative.

The gene calls are TRBV10-3 and TRBJ1-1, with D possibly matching TRBD1 (5 bases). This CDR3 is 13 amino acids long. In germline, CDR1 is ENHRY, CDR2 SYGVKD. With 10 bases removed from V and 0 bases from J, the gap between germline ends came to 12 bases. DNA of the CDR3: TGTGCCACCAATGGGGGGTTGAACACTGAAGCTTTCTTT. This encodes CATNGGLNTEAFF.

This clone has just one count. This chain links TRBV7-3 with TRBJ2-1; TRBD2 agrees at 7 bases. Trimming took 2 bases from V and 8 from J; bases not matched to a gene: 3. Looked up from germline, CDR1 is SGHTA and CDR2 is FQGTGA. This CDR3 contains 13 residues. This CDR3 is CASSLWGGDEQFF. CDR3 sequence (DNA): TGTGCCAGCAGCTTATGGGGGGGGGATGAGCAGTTCTTC.

The sample holds many counts of this clone. This chain joins TRBV19 and TRBJ2-5; D is perhaps TRBD1 (6 bases). Trimming shortened V by 9 bases and J by 5 bases, and 13 bases separated the two germline ends. This CDR3 is built from 12 residues. Germline V CDR1 and CDR2: LNHDA, SQIVND (reference sequence). The DNA for the CDR3 is TGTGCCAGCCGACAGGTGGGCGAGACCCAGTACTTC. Its translation is CASRQVGETQYF.

The rearrangement joins TRBV7-2 to TRBJ2-5; D might be TRBD2 (5 bases). Trimming removed 5 bases at V and 5 bases at J, with 12 bases between. From germline, CDR1 is SGHTA and CDR2 FQGNSA. This CDR3 is built from 13 residues. The CDR3 loop reads CASSPLRAETQYF. The CDR3 nucleotides read TGTGCCAGCAGCCCCTTGCGGGCGGAGACCCAGTACTTC.

This sequence joins TRBV5-1 and TRBJ1-2, with 8 bases that match TRBD1. The CDR3 has 13 residues. With 4 bases clipped from V and 8 bases from J, the junction kept 7 bases outside the gene matches. Germline V gives CDR1 SGHRS, CDR2 YFSETQ. CDR3 bases: TGCGCCAGCAGCGATCAGGGGGCTGGGGGCTACACCTTC. The encoded protein is CASSDQGAGGYTF. Variable domain in full (rest from reference TRBV5-1 and TRBJ1-2): KAGVTQTPRYLIKTRGQQVTLSCSPISGHRSVSWYQQTPGQGLQFLFEYFSETQRNKGNFPGRFSGRQFSNSRSEMNVSTLELGDSALYLCASSDQGAGGYTFGSGTRLTVV.

The V and J genes are TRBV27 and TRBJ1-1; 7 bases line up with TRBD1. CDR3 length: 14 residues. Looked up from germline, CDR1 is MNHEY and CDR2 is SMNVEV (reference sequence). The trim removed 7 bases at V and 0 bases at J, leaving 5 bases unmatched. CDR3 residues: CASTPGQMNTEAFF. CDR3 nucleotide sequence: TGTGCCAGCACCCCGGGACAGATGAACACTGAAGCTTTCTTT.

This rearrangement joins TRBV28 to TRBJ2-2, with D perhaps matching TRBD2 (6 bases). Trimming took off 10 bases at V and 0 bases at J, with 12 bases between the two ends. There are 14 residues in the CDR3. In germline, CDR1 is MDHEN, CDR2 SYDVKM. The CDR3, as DNA: TGTGCCACTCCGGGAGCCCCGAACACCGGGGAGCTGTTTTTT. Its protein product is CATPGAPNTGELFF.

This CDR3 is CATRGPTGDTQYF. Written as DNA, the CDR3 is TGTGCCACGAGGGGGCCTACCGGAGATACGCAGTATTTT. This rearrangement joins TRBV10-3 to TRBJ2-3, with 7 nucleotides matching TRBD1. The germline V gene encodes CDR1 ENHRY and CDR2 SYGVKD. The CDR3 has 13 residues. V shed 10 bases, J shed 5 bases, and the junction held 9 bases outside the gene matches.

The chain combines TRBV10-1 with TRBJ2-7; 8 nucleotides line up with TRBD2. This CDR3 comprises 15 residues. With 4 bases clipped from V and 7 bases from J, the junction kept 12 bases outside the gene matches. Germline CDR1 and CDR2: WNHNN and SYGVQD (reference sequence). The CDR3 here is CASSGLGSGTGEQYF. The CDR3 DNA reads TGCGCCAGCAGTGGGCTTGGTAGCGGGACGGGTGAGCAGTACTTC.

The chain recombines TRBV10-3 with TRBJ2-3; a possible D gene is TRBD2 (5 bases). Deletions cut 0 bases from V and 2 bases from J, with 9 bases between. CDR1 and CDR2 from the germline V gene are ENHRY and SYGVKD. The CDR3 spans 15 residues. Here the CDR3 reads CAISESPRDTDTQYF. The DNA for the CDR3 is TGTGCCATCAGTGAGTCGCCCCGGGACACAGATACGCAGTATTTT.

This clone turned up a few times. V and J are TRBV27 and TRBJ2-3; 7 bases are a match to TRBD1. The CDR3 totals 17 residues. Germline values: CDR1 MNHEY, CDR2 SMNVEV (reference sequence). Germline trimming cut 3 bases from V and 0 bases from J; bases unmatched to any gene: 9. The chain's CDR3 is CASSFLTGTESTDTQYF. DNA of the CDR3: TGTGCCAGCAGTTTCCTGACCGGGACAGAGAGCACAGATACGCAGTATTTT.

Of note for this clone: A junction boundary mismatches the germline segment, possibly from a read error. V and J are TRBV4-1 and TRBJ2-1, with 11 positions matching TRBD2. The CDR3 has 18 amino acids. The germline CDR1 and CDR2 sequences are MGHRA and YSYEKL. CDR3 DNA: TGCGCCAGCGGCCAAGATGCCCGACTAGCGGGGTTCAACAATGAGCAGTTCTTC. Its translation: CASGQDARLAGFNNEQFF.

The CDR3 coding sequence is TGTGCCAGCAGTGGCCGAGATACGCAGTATTTT. Residues: CASSGRDTQYF. The chain uses TRBV9 and TRBJ2-3, with D uncertain. Trimming shortened V by 5 bases and J by 5 bases, and 6 bases separated the two germline ends. Germline V lookup: CDR1 SGDLS, CDR2 YYNGEE. This CDR3 spans 11 amino acids.

V is TRBV7-9 and J is TRBJ2-1; weak D call: TRBD1 (6 bases). V was shortened by 1 base and J by 5 bases, with 15 bases between the two germline ends. The CDR3 covers 16 residues. Germline CDR1 SEHNR, CDR2 FQNEAQ (reference sequence). CDR3 sequence (DNA): TGTGCCAGCAGCTTAGTACTGGGGACATTCGACAATGAGCAGTTCTTC. Translating gives CASSLVLGTFDNEQFF.

This clone was recorded a few times. This rearrangement joins TRBV9 to TRBJ2-1; D is ambiguous. The CDR3 consists of 16 residues. Germline CDR1 SGDLS, CDR2 YYNGEE. V gave up 2 bases and J gave up 1 base, with 13 bases separating them. The CDR3 DNA sequence: TGTGCCAGCAGCGTGAGCTCCTTCGAGTCCTACAATGAGCAGTTCTTC. Its translation is CASSVSSFESYNEQFF.

The genes are TRBV7-9 and TRBJ2-1, with TRBD1 matching over 7 bases. Looked up from germline, CDR1 is SEHNR and CDR2 is FQNEAQ (reference sequence). The V segment lost 5 bases and the J segment 4 bases; nucleotides outside the gene matches: 5. The CDR3 runs 14 residues. The CDR3 is CASSPRGRYNEQFF. CDR3 bases: TGTGCCAGCAGCCCGAGGGGGCGGTACAATGAGCAGTTCTTC.

J is TRBJ2-1 and V is TRBV5-1; 12 nucleotides match TRBD2. The CDR3 covers 17 residues. Germline-derived CDR1 and CDR2 are SGHRS and YFSETQ. V lost 5 bases, J lost 4 bases, and 10 bases stayed unmatched. The CDR3 nucleotides are TGCGCCAGCAGTTTAGGACTAGCGGGGTCGAAATACAATGAGCAGTTCTTC. Amino acid sequence: CASSLGLAGSKYNEQFF.

This chain uses TRBV7-2 with TRBJ2-5; TRBD2 agrees at 9 bases. V was pared by 1 base and J by 5 bases, with 11 bases of the junction left unmatched. The CDR3 extends over 17 amino acids. Germline V gene sequence: CDR1 SGHTA, CDR2 FQGNSA. In DNA, the CDR3 is TGTGCCAGCAGCTTAGTGGTCGGGACTAGCCGTCCGGAGACCCAGTACTTC. It codes for CASSLVVGTSRPETQYF.

This clone was seen just once. The rearrangement uses TRBV4-1 and TRBJ1-5; D is possibly TRBD1 (5 bases). The CDR3 is 16 amino acids. The germline V gene encodes CDR1 MGHRA and CDR2 YSYEKL. V lost 1 base to trimming and J lost 0 bases, with 10 bases between them. The CDR3 region is CASSQGGSHSNQPQHF. CDR3 in DNA: TGCGCCAGCAGCCAAGGGGGCAGTCATAGCAATCAGCCCCAGCATTTT.

This rearrangement joins TRBV6-5 to TRBJ1-1; 8 nucleotides agree with TRBD1. This CDR3 is 14 amino acids long. Per the germline V gene, CDR1 is MNHEY and CDR2 is SVGAGI. V lost 6 bases, J lost 10 bases, and 13 bases stayed unmatched. The CDR3, as DNA: TGTGCCAGCAGCCCCGGACAGGGTCTTGGAAGAGCTTTCTTT. Protein sequence: CASSPGQGLGRAFF.